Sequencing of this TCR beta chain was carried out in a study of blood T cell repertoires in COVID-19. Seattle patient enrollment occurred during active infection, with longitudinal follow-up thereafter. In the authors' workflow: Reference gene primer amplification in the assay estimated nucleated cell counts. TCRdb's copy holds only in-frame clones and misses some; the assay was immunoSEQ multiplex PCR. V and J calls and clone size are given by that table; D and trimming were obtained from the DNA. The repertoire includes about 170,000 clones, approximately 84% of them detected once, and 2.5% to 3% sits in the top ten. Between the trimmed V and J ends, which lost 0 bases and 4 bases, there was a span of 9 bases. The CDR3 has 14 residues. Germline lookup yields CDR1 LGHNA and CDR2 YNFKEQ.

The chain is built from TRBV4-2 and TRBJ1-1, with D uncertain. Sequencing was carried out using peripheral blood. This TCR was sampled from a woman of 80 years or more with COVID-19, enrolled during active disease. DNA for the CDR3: TGTGCCAGCAGCCAAGATTTTAGTGTCACTGAAGCTTTCTTT. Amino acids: CASSQDFSVTEAFF.